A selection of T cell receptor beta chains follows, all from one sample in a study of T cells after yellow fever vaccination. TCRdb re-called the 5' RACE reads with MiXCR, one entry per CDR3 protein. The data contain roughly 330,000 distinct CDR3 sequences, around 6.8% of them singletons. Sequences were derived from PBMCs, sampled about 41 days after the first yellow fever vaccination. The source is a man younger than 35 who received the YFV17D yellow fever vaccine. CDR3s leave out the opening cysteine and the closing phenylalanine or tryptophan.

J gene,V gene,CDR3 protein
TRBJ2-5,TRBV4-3,ASSQDAGALEETQY
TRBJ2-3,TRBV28,ASSSGGSDPSTQY
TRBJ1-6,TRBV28,ATQQGSSYNSPLH
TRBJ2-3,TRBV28,ASSFPGEGTDTQY
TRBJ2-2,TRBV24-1,ATSDFGLSPGELF
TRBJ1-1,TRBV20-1,SARSDTNTEAF
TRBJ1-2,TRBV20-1,CGGDNTNYGYT
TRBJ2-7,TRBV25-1,ASERESSYEQY
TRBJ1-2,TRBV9,ASSVNNRGNYGYT
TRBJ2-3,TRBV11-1,ASSARRLAGGLRTDTQY
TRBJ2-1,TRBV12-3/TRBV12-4,ASSLTGKNNEQF
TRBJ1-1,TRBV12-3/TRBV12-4,ASSWTGGLGTEAF
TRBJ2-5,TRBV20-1,SASFKAEETQY